The T cell receptor (beta chain) described here comes from a study of blood T cell repertoires in COVID-19. Turning to the study itself: Spain, Italy and the United States supplied samples that represented acute and convalescent COVID-19. T cells, B-cell-depleted T cells, or PBMCs supplied cDNA or gDNA.

The CDR3 consists of 13 residues. Between the trimmed V and J ends, which lost 4 bases and 7 bases, there was a span of 13 bases. Original processing notes: Scientists estimated how many nucleated cells there were by amplifying reference gene primers. Profiling relied on immunoSEQ multiplex PCR, and the TCRdb table lists in-frame clones only, not all of them. That table is the source of V, J and clone size, and D and trimming were worked out from the DNA. This sample has approximately 84,000 clones; 83% occur once, and the top ten carry around 29%. The specimen was peripheral blood. This chain uses TRBV12-3 or TRBV12-4 with TRBJ1-2; perhaps TRBD1 as D (6 bases). This receptor was identified in an elderly woman with acute or convalescent COVID-19. For the CDR3, the DNA is TGTGCCAGCAGTTGGAAGGGGGAGGGTGGCTACACCTTC. Amino acid sequence: CASSWKGEGGYTF.